The rows below give T cell receptor beta chains drawn from one sample of a study of PD-1 blockade in mismatch repair-deficient tumors. Clones were sequenced by immunoSEQ multiplex PCR, and TCRdb holds only the in-frame ones, with some missing. Of approximately 10,000 clones listed, approximately 89% are singletons. These receptors lack a known antigen. Sequencing was performed on cells cultured in vitro, taken from a patient treated with pembrolizumab. The receptor set was obtained from an adult with mismatch repair-deficient cancer. Both conserved end residues are part of each CDR3. Fields, in order: D gene, J gene, clone size, CDR3 length, V gene, CDR3 DNA, CDR3 protein. A D gene is named only where the DNA matches it firmly. Size tells how often a clone was seen (once, few, many) or the class of an expanded clone, and some rows leave it out.

d_gene: TRBD1; j_gene: TRBJ2-5; abundance: -; len: 14; v_gene: TRBV28; CDR3nt: TGTGCCAGCAGCGCACAGGGGCTCCAAGAGACCCAGTACTTC; CDR3aa: CASSAQGLQETQYF
d_gene: -; j_gene: TRBJ2-5; abundance: -; len: 11; v_gene: TRBV5-8; CDR3nt: TGTGCCAGCAGCTGGGGACTTGACTGCTACTTC; CDR3aa: CASSWGLDCYF
d_gene: TRBD1; j_gene: TRBJ1-3; abundance: -; len: 17; v_gene: TRBV25-1; CDR3nt: TGTGCCAGCAGTGCGGTCACAGGGGAGCTCTCTGGAAACACCATATATTTT; CDR3aa: CASSAVTGELSGNTIYF
d_gene: TRBD1; j_gene: TRBJ1-1; abundance: -; len: 14; v_gene: TRBV5-1; CDR3nt: TGCGCCAGCAGCCCTGGGACAGTGAACACTGAAGCTTTCTTT; CDR3aa: CASSPGTVNTEAFF
d_gene: TRBD2; j_gene: TRBJ2-2; abundance: -; len: 17; v_gene: TRBV11-3; CDR3nt: TGTGCCAGCAGCTTCCCCGGACTAGCGGGAGCCGCCGGGGAGCTGTTTTTT; CDR3aa: CASSFPGLAGAAGELFF
d_gene: TRBD1; j_gene: TRBJ1-2; abundance: -; len: 18; v_gene: TRBV28; CDR3nt: TGTGCCAGCAGTTCACCGGGACAGGGAACTCGTCTCGTCTATGGCTACACCTTC; CDR3aa: CASSSPGQGTRLVYGYTF
d_gene: -; j_gene: TRBJ1-5; abundance: -; len: 14; v_gene: TRBV7-2; CDR3nt: TGTGCCAGCAGTTTACAGGGAGGCAATCAGCCCCAGCATTTT; CDR3aa: CASSLQGGNQPQHF
d_gene: -; j_gene: TRBJ2-2; abundance: -; len: 14; v_gene: TRBV27; CDR3nt: TGTGCCAGCAGTTTAGTGGGGGCATCCGGGGAGCTGTTTTTT; CDR3aa: CASSLVGASGELFF
d_gene: TRBD1; j_gene: TRBJ2-7; abundance: -; len: 15; v_gene: TRBV27; CDR3nt: TGTGCCAGCAGTTTATCGGTGACAGGGGACTACGAGCAGTACTTC; CDR3aa: CASSLSVTGDYEQYF
d_gene: TRBD2; j_gene: TRBJ2-3; abundance: -; len: 16; v_gene: TRBV28; CDR3nt: TGTGCCAGCAGTTACTTTAGCGGGAGGGCAACAGATACGCAGTATTTT; CDR3aa: CASSYFSGRATDTQYF
d_gene: -; j_gene: TRBJ1-1; abundance: -; len: 16; v_gene: TRBV7-9; CDR3nt: TGTGCCAGCAGCCCCCGGACCTTACGACAGAACACTGAAGCTTTCTTT; CDR3aa: CASSPRTLRQNTEAFF
d_gene: -; j_gene: TRBJ1-2; abundance: -; len: 13; v_gene: TRBV18; CDR3nt: TGTGCCAGCTCACGAGGGGACGACTATGGCTACACCTTC; CDR3aa: CASSRGDDYGYTF
d_gene: -; j_gene: TRBJ1-2; abundance: -; len: 12; v_gene: TRBV6-1; CDR3nt: TGTGCCAGCAGTGAAGCCATGGGAGGCTACACCTTC; CDR3aa: CASSEAMGGYTF
d_gene: -; j_gene: TRBJ2-1; abundance: -; len: 12; v_gene: TRBV7-2; CDR3nt: TGTGCCAGCAGCATGATCTACAATGAGCAGTTCTTC; CDR3aa: CASSMIYNEQFF
d_gene: TRBD2; j_gene: TRBJ2-2; abundance: -; len: 17; v_gene: TRBV30; CDR3nt: TGTGCCTGGAGTCCCCTTTTGGCGCGGGAGGACACCGGGGAGCTGTTTTTT; CDR3aa: CAWSPLLAREDTGELFF
d_gene: TRBD1; j_gene: TRBJ2-7; abundance: -; len: 14; v_gene: TRBV5-1; CDR3nt: TGCGCCAGCAGCTCGACAGGGGGCACCTACGAGCAGTACTTC; CDR3aa: CASSSTGGTYEQYF
d_gene: -; j_gene: TRBJ2-1; abundance: -; len: 15; v_gene: TRBV29-1; CDR3nt: TGCAGCGTTGAAGGGGGGACGGGGTCCTACAATGAGCAGTTCTTC; CDR3aa: CSVEGGTGSYNEQFF
d_gene: TRBD2; j_gene: TRBJ2-1; abundance: -; len: 18; v_gene: TRBV27; CDR3nt: TGTGCCAGCAGTTCTGGTCCCGGGACTAGCAGCCACCACAATGAGCAGTTCTTC; CDR3aa: CASSSGPGTSSHHNEQFF
d_gene: -; j_gene: TRBJ1-4; abundance: few; len: 11; v_gene: TRBV5-1; CDR3nt: TGCGCCAGCAGCTTGGCAGGGAGACTGTTTTTT; CDR3aa: CASSLAGRLFF
d_gene: TRBD2; j_gene: TRBJ2-5; abundance: -; len: 13; v_gene: TRBV7-3; CDR3nt: TGTGCCAGCAGGTTAGCGGGAGACGAGACCCAGTACTTC; CDR3aa: CASRLAGDETQYF
d_gene: TRBD1; j_gene: TRBJ1-1; abundance: once; len: 15; v_gene: TRBV27; CDR3nt: TGTGCCAGCAGTTTGTGGGGACAGGGACAAGCTGAAGCTTTCTTT; CDR3aa: CASSLWGQGQAEAFF
d_gene: -; j_gene: TRBJ1-1; abundance: -; len: 15; v_gene: TRBV28; CDR3nt: TGTGCCAGCAGTCTAGCCCAGAGGGGGAACACTGAAGCTTTCTTT; CDR3aa: CASSLAQRGNTEAFF
d_gene: -; j_gene: TRBJ1-5; abundance: -; len: 16; v_gene: TRBV9; CDR3nt: TGTGCCAGCAGCCAGCACGGACCGAATAGCAATCAGCCCCAGCATTTT; CDR3aa: CASSQHGPNSNQPQHF
d_gene: -; j_gene: TRBJ2-7; abundance: -; len: 13; v_gene: TRBV29-1; CDR3nt: TGCAGCGTTGAAGACTTTCCCAACTACGAGCAGTACTTC; CDR3aa: CSVEDFPNYEQYF